This TCR beta chain is drawn from a study of blood T cell repertoires in COVID-19. Study-wide context: The United States, Italy and Spain were the sources of the acute and convalescent COVID-19 samples.

The Seattle site enrolled patients during active infection and followed them longitudinally. Original handling: Estimation of nucleated cell counts was performed using reference gene primer amplification. Clones were sequenced by immunoSEQ multiplex PCR, and TCRdb holds only the in-frame ones, with some missing. The DNA gave D and trimming, while V, J and clone size come from that table. The table has roughly 200,000 clones, 94% seen once. Sequencing used peripheral blood. This clonotype was sampled from a man aged 25-45 years with COVID-19, enrolled during active disease.

This CDR3 reads CASSIDRDMETQYF. The CDR3 bases are TGCGCCAGCAGTATCGACAGGGATATGGAGACCCAGTACTTC. V gene TRBV5-1 combines with J gene TRBJ2-5, with TRBD1 matching over 7 bases. CDR3 length: 14 amino acids. With 5 bases clipped from V and 5 bases from J, the junction kept 9 bases outside the gene matches. Germline CDR1 is SGHRS and CDR2 is YFSETQ.